The 10 T cell receptor beta chains below were found in one sample sequenced in a study of beta chain features in type 1 diabetes. The study reverse transcribed the entire isolated RNA, so it sequenced expressed TCRB transcripts. TCRdb's copy holds only in-frame clones and misses some; the assay was immunoSEQ multiplex PCR. Among about 220,000 clones listed, about 11% were seen once. Sequenced: central memory CD4+ T cells from blood. All receptors derive from a young man in good health.

This clone was observed a few times. The chain carries TRBV28 and TRBJ2-7; TRBD1 matches 8 bases. This CDR3 spans 15 amino acids. Germline CDR1 reads MDHEN; CDR2 reads SYDVKM. Unmatched junction bases numbered 9, after V lost 6 bases and J lost 2 bases. CDR3 region: CASSQPGGRTYEQYF. The CDR3 coding sequence is TGTGCCAGCAGCCAACCAGGGGGCCGAACCTACGAGCAGTACTTC. Full variable domain (remainder filled in from reference TRBV28 and TRBJ2-7): DVKVTQSSRYLVKRTGEKVFLECVQDMDHENMFWYRQDPGLGLRLIYFSYDVKMKEKGDIPEGYSVSREKKERFSLILESASTNQTSMYLCASSQPGGRTYEQYFGPGTRLTVT.

The table lists this clone with many counts. V gene TRBV10-3 combines with J gene TRBJ2-1; TRBD1 agrees at 7 bases. CDR1 is ENHRY and CDR2 is SYGVKD in the germline V gene. CDR3 length: 14 amino acids. The J segment lost 7 bases and the V segment lost 4 bases, leaving 7 bases of the junction unmatched. CDR3 residues: CAISGAGTANEQFF. The CDR3 DNA reads as TGTGCCATCAGTGGAGCCGGGACAGCGAATGAGCAGTTCTTC.

The CDR3 spells CASSYAVATTYEQYF. CDR3 DNA sequence: TGTGCCAGCAGCTACGCCGTGGCCACCACCTACGAGCAGTACTTC. The J gene is TRBJ2-7, the V gene TRBV7-2; D remains unclear. The CDR3 contains 15 residues. Germline V gene data show CDR1 as SGHTA and CDR2 as FQGNSA. Between the trimmed V and J ends, which lost 4 bases and 2 bases, there was a span of 15 bases.

This chain links TRBV6-6 with TRBJ1-1; TRBD1 might be the D (5 bases). Looked up from germline, CDR1 is MNHNY and CDR2 is SVGAGI (reference sequence). The CDR3 extends over 14 amino acids. V was shortened by 6 bases and J by 6 bases, with 17 bases between the two germline ends. The CDR3 nucleotides read TGTGCCAGCAGCTATTACAGGAACGAACCTGAAGCTTTCTTT. Encoded protein: CASSYYRNEPEAFF.

This clone was counted many times. The V and J genes are TRBV7-2 and TRBJ2-5, with D possibly called TRBD1 or TRBD2 (5 bases each). The CDR3 is 13 amino acids. Germline V lookup: CDR1 SGHTA, CDR2 FQGNSA. Trimming took 8 bases from V and 5 from J, leaving 15 bases between them. CDR3 loop: CASLRGRAETQYF. Written as DNA, the CDR3 is TGTGCCAGCCTGAGGGGCCGGGCGGAGACCCAGTACTTC. The entire variable domain, with the rest obtained from reference TRBV7-2 and TRBJ2-5, is as follows: GAGVSQSPSNKVTEKGKDVELRCDPISGHTALYWYRQSLGQGLEFLIYFQGNSAPDKSGLPSDRFSAERTGGSVSTLTIQRTQQEDSAVYLCASLRGRAETQYFGPGTRLLVL.

This chain uses TRBV6-6 with TRBJ2-7; weak D call: TRBD2 (5 bases). CDR1 MNHNY and CDR2 SVGAGI come from the germline V gene (reference sequence). V gave up 6 bases and J gave up 6 bases, with 15 bases separating them. The CDR3 extends over 13 amino acids. CDR3 loop: CASRLNRDSEQYF. CDR3 nucleotides: TGTGCCAGCAGGCTAAACCGGGATTCCGAGCAGTACTTC.

The genes are TRBV5-1 and TRBJ2-5; D gene ambiguous. The CDR3 length is 16 residues. From germline, CDR1 is SGHRS and CDR2 YFSETQ. Trimming took off 0 bases at V and 5 bases at J, with 17 bases between the two ends. In DNA form, the CDR3 reads TGCGCCAGCAGCTTGGGGACGGTGTCCAAGGAGGAGACCCAGTACTTC. Translation gives CASSLGTVSKEETQYF.

The chain recombines TRBV5-1 with TRBJ2-7; the match to TRBD1 covers 7 bases. This CDR3 contains 14 residues. Germline CDR1 is SGHRS and CDR2 is YFSETQ. The V gene end was trimmed by 4 bases and the J gene end by 6 bases; junction bases not matched to a gene: 10. The CDR3 loop is CASSPFGQEGEQYF. For the CDR3, the DNA is TGCGCCAGCAGCCCCTTTGGACAGGAAGGCGAGCAGTACTTC.

The chain employs TRBV28 and TRBJ1-2; no clear D gene. Germline V gene data show CDR1 as MDHEN and CDR2 as SYDVKM. CDR3 length equals 16 residues. V was clipped by 1 base and J by 2 bases, with 14 bases between them. CDR3 sequence: CASSLFIPGRNYGYTF. CDR3 nucleotides: TGTGCCAGCAGTTTATTTATTCCAGGTAGAAACTATGGCTACACCTTC.

The rearrangement links TRBV30 to TRBJ1-1; 9 nucleotides line up with TRBD1. The CDR3 is made up of 18 amino acids. With 0 bases clipped from V and 0 bases from J, the junction kept 11 bases outside the gene matches. The V gene's germline CDR1 is GTSNPN and CDR2 SVGIG (reference sequence). DNA of the CDR3: TGTGCCTGGAGTGTTGGGGGTACAGGGGGCCCCATGAACACTGAAGCTTTCTTT. Amino acid sequence: CAWSVGGTGGPMNTEAFF.